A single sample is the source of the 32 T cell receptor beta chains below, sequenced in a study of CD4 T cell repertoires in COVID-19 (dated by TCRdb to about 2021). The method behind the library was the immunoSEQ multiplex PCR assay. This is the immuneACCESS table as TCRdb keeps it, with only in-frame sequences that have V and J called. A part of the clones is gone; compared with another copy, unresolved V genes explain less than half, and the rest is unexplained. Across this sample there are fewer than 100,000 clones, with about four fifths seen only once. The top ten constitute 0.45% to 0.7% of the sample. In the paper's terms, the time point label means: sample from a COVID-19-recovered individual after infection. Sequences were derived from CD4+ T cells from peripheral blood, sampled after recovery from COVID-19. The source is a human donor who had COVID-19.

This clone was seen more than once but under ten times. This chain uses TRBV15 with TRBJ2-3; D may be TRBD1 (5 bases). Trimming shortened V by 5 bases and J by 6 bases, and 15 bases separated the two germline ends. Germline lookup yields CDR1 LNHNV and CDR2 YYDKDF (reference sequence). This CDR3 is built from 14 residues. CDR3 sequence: CATSQLGRGDTQYF. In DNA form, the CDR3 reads TGTGCCACCAGCCAACTGGGGCGCGGCGATACGCAGTATTTT. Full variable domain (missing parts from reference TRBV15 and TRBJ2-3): DAMVIQNPRYQVTQFGKPVTLSCSQTLNHNVMYWYQQKSSQAPKLLFHYYDKDFNNEADTPDNFQSRRPNTSFCFLDIRSPGLGDTAMYLCATSQLGRGDTQYFGPGTRLTVL.

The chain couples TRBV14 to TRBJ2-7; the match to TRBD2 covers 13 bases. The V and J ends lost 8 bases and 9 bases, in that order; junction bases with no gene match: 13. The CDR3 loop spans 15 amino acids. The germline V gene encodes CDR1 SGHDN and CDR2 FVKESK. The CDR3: CASARTGTSGTGQYF. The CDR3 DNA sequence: TGTGCCAGCGCGAGAACCGGGACTAGCGGGACTGGGCAGTACTTC.

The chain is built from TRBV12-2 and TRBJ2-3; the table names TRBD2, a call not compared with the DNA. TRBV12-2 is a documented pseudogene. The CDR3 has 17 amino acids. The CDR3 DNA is TGTGCAAGTCGCTTAGTATTAACGACCGCGGGATCAGATACGCAGTATTTT. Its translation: CASRLVLTTAGSDTQYF.

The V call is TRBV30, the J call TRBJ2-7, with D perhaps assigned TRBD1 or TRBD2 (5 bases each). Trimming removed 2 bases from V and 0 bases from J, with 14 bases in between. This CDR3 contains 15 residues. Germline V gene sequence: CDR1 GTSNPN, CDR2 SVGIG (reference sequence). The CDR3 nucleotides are TGTGCCTGGAGTCCCGGGACGGTGCTCTCCTACGAGCAGTACTTC. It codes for CAWSPGTVLSYEQYF.

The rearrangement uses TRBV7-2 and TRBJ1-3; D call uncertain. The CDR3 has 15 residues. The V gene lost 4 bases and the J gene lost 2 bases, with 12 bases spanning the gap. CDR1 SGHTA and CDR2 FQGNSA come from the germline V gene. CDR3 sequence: CASSSQSIAGNTIYF. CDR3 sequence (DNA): TGTGCCAGCAGCTCTCAGTCCATCGCTGGAAACACCATATATTTT.

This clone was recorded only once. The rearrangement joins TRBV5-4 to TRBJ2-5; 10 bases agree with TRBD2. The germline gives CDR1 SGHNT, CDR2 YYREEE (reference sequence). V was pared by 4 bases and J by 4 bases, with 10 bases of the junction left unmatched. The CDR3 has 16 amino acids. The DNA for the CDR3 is TGTGCCAGCAGCCCCAAGGGGAGCGGGGGGGGAGAGACCCAGTACTTC. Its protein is CASSPKGSGGGETQYF.

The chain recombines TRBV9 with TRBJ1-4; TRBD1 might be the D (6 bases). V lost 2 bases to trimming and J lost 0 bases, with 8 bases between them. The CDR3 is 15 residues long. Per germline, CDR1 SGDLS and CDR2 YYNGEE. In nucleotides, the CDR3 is TGTGCCAGCAGCGTCGACAGGACAACTAATGAAAAACTGTTTTTT. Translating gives CASSVDRTTNEKLFF.

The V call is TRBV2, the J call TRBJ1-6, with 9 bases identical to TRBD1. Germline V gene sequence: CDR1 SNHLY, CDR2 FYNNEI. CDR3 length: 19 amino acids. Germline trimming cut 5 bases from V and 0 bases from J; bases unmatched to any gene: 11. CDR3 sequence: CASSPTGGDLRSYNSPLHF. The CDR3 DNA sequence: TGTGCCAGCAGTCCCACAGGGGGCGACCTACGCTCCTATAATTCACCCCTCCACTTT.

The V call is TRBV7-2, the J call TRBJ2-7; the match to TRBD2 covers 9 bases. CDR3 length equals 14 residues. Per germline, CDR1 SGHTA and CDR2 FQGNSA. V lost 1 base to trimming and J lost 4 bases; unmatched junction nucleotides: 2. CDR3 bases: TGTGCCAGCAGCTTAGTAGCGGGGGAGTACGAGCAGTACTTC. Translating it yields CASSLVAGEYEQYF.

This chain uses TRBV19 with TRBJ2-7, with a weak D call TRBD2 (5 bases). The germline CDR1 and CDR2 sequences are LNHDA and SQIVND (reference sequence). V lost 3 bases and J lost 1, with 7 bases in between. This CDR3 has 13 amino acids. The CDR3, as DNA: TGTGCCAGTAGTATTCCGGGATCCTACGAGCAGTACTTC. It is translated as CASSIPGSYEQYF.

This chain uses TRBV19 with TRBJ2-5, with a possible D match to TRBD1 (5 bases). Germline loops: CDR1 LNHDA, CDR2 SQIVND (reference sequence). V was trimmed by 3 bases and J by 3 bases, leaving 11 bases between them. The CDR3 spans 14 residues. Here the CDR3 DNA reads TGTGCCAGTAGTATGTGGACACAAAAAGAGACCCAGTACTTC. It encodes CASSMWTQKETQYF.

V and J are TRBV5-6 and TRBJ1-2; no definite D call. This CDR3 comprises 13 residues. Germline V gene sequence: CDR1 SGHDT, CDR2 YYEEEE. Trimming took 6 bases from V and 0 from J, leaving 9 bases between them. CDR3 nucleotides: TGTGCCAGCAAGCATCCGGCTAACTATGGCTACACCTTC. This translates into CASKHPANYGYTF.

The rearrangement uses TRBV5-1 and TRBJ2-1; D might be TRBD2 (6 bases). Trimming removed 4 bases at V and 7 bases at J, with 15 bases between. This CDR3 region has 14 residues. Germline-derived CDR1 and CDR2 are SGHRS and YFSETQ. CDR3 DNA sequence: TGCGCCAGCAGCCTGGAGGGCCCGAAAAATGAGCAGTTCTTC. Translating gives CASSLEGPKNEQFF. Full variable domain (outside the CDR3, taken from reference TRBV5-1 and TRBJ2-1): KAGVTQTPRYLIKTRGQQVTLSCSPISGHRSVSWYQQTPGQGLQFLFEYFSETQRNKGNFPGRFSGRQFSNSRSEMNVSTLELGDSALYLCASSLEGPKNEQFFGPGTRLTVL.

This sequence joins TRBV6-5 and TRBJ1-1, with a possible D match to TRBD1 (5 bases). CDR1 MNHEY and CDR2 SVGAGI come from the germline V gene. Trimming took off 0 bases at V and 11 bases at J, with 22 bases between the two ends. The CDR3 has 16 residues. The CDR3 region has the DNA TGTGCCAGCAGTTACTCGTATCCCGGGACGGATTCAGGGGCTTTCTTT. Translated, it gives CASSYSYPGTDSGAFF.

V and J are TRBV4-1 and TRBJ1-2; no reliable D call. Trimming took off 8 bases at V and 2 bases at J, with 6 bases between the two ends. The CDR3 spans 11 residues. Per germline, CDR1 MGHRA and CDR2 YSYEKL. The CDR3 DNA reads TGCGCCAGCTATTTCAACTATGGCTACACCTTC. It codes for CASYFNYGYTF.

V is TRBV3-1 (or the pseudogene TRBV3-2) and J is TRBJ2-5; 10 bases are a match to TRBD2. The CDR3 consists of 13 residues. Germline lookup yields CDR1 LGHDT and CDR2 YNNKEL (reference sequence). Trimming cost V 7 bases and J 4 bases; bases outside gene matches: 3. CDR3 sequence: CASMASGGETQYF. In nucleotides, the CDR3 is TGTGCCAGCATGGCTAGCGGGGGAGAGACCCAGTACTTC.

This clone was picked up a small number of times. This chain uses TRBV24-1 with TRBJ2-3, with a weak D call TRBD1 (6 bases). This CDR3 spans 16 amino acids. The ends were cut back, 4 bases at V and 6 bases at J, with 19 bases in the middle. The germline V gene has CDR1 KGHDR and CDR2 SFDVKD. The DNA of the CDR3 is TGTGCCACCAGTGACGACGCAGGGGAGAAGGGGGATACGCAGTATTTT. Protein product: CATSDDAGEKGDTQYF.

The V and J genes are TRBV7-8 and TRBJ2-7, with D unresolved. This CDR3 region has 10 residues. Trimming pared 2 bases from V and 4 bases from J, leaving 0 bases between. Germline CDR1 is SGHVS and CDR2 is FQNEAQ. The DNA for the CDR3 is TGTGCCAGCAGCTTATACGAGCAGTACTTC. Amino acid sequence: CASSLYEQYF.

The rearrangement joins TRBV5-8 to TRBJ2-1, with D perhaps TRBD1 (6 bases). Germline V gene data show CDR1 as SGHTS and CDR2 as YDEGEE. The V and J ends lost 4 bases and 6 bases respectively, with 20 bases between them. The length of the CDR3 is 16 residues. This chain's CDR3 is CASSRVLSLRGNEQFF. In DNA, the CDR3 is TGTGCCAGCAGCCGGGTGCTCAGCCTCAGGGGCAATGAGCAGTTCTTC.

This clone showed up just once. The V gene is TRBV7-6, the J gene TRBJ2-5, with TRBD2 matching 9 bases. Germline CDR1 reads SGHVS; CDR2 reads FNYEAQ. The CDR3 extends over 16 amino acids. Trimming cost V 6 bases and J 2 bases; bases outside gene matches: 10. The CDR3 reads CASSRRAGGDQETQYF. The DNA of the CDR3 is TGTGCCAGCAGTCGGAGGGCGGGGGGGGATCAAGAGACCCAGTACTTC.

CDR3 coding DNA: TGTGCCAGCAGTCCGGACAGACACTATGGCTACACCTTC. It codes for CASSPDRHYGYTF. The chain couples TRBV5-5 to TRBJ1-2; perhaps TRBD1 as D (6 bases). The germline CDR1 and CDR2 sequences are SGHKS and YYEKEE (reference sequence). V shed 5 bases and J shed 3 bases, with 11 bases lying between them. The CDR3 covers 13 residues.

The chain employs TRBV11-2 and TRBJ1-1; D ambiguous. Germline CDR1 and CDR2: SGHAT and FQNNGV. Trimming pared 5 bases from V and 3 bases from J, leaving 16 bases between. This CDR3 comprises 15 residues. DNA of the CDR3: TGTGCCAGCAGCCCACACACAGCAGGAGACACTGAAGCTTTCTTT. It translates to CASSPHTAGDTEAFF.

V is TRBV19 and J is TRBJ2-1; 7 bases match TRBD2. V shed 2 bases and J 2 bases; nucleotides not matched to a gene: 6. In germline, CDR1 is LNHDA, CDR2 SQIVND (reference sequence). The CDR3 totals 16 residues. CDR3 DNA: TGTGCCAGTAGTATAATGGCTAGCGGTGCCTACAATGAGCAGTTCTTC. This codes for CASSIMASGAYNEQFF.

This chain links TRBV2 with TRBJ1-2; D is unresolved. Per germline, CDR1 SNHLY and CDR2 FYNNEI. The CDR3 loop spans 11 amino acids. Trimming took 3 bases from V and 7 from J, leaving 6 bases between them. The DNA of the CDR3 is TGTGCCAGCAGTGAGTTCCCTGGCTACACCTTC. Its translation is CASSEFPGYTF.

CDR3 residues: CSVGVNQEDTQYF. Here the CDR3 DNA reads TGCAGCGTGGGGGTTAATCAGGAAGATACGCAGTATTTT. The chain uses TRBV29-1 and TRBJ2-3, with D possibly being TRBD1 or TRBD2 (5 bases each). The CDR3 totals 13 residues. Deletions cut 6 bases from V and 5 bases from J, with 15 bases between. Germline V gene data show CDR1 as SQVTM and CDR2 as ANQGSEA.

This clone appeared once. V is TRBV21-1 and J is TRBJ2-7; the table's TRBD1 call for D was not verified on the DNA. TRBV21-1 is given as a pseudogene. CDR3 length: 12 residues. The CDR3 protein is CASSGPTYEQYF. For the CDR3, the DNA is TGTGCCAGCTCAGGGCCCACCTACGAGCAGTACTTC.

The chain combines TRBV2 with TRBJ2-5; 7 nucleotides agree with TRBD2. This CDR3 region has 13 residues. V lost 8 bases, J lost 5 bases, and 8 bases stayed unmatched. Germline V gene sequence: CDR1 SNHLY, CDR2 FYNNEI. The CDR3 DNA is TGTGCCAGCGGGGGAGGGATTCGGGAGACCCAGTACTTC. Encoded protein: CASGGGIRETQYF. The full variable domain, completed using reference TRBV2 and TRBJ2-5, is EPEVTQTPSHQVTQMGQEVILRCVPISNHLYFYWYRQILGQKVEFLVSFYNNEISEKSEIFDDQFSVERPDGSNFTLKIRSTKLEDSAMYFCASGGGIRETQYFGPGTRLLVL.

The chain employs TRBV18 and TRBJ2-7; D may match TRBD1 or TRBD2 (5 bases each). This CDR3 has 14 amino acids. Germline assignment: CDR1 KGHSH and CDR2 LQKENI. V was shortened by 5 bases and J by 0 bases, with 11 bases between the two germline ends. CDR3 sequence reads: CASSAGTVSYEQYF. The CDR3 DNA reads TGTGCCAGCTCAGCCGGGACGGTCTCCTACGAGCAGTACTTC. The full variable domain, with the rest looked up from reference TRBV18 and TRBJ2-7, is NAGVMQNPRHLVRRRGQEARLRCSPMKGHSHVYWYRQLPEEGLKFMVYLQKENIIDESGMPKERFSAEFPKEGPSILRIQQVVRGDSAAYFCASSAGTVSYEQYFGPGTRLTVT.

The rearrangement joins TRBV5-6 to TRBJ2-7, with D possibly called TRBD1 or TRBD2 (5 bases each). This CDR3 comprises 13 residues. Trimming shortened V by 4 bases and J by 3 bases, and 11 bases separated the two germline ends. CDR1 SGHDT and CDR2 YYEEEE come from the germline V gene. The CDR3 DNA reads TGTGCCAGCAGCAGGGGACCAGACTACGAGCAGTACTTC. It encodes CASSRGPDYEQYF.

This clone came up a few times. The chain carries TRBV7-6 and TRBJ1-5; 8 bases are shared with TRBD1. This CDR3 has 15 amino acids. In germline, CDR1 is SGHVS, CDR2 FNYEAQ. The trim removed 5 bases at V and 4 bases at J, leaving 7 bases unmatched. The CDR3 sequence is CASSPGQGGNQPQHF. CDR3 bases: TGTGCCAGCAGCCCTGGACAGGGCGGAAATCAGCCCCAGCATTTT. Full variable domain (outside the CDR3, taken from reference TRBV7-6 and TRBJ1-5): GAGVSQSPRYKVTKRGQDVALRCDPISGHVSLYWYRQALGQGPEFLTYFNYEAQQDKSGLPNDRFSAERPEGSISTLTIQRTEQRDSAMYRCASSPGQGGNQPQHFGDGTRLSIL.

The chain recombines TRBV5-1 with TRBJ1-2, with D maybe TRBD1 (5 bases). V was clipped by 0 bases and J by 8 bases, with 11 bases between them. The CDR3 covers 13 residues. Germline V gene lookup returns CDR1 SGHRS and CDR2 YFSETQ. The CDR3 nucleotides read TGCGCCAGCAGCTTGGAAGGGGTAAAGGGCTACACCTTC. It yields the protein CASSLEGVKGYTF.

CDR3 region: CASSIDGQRGQPQHF. In nucleotides, the CDR3 is TGTGCCAGTAGTATAGACGGGCAGAGGGGACAGCCCCAGCATTTT. The chain carries TRBV19 and TRBJ1-5, with D tentatively TRBD1 (5 bases). V lost 0 bases and J lost 7, with 13 bases in between. The CDR3 is made up of 15 amino acids. CDR1 is LNHDA, CDR2 SQIVND, per germline (reference sequence).